These 17 T cell receptor beta chains came from one sample sequenced in a study of radiotherapy plus CTLA-4 blockade in lung cancer. The method was immunoSEQ multiplex PCR; TCRdb's version includes in-frame clones alone and lacks a portion of them. Of 90,000 or so clones in the sample, roughly 85% were seen once. This specimen consisted of peripheral blood, obtained from a patient treated with radiotherapy plus ipilimumab. The source is a human donor with non-small cell lung cancer who had stable disease on radiotherapy plus ipilimumab.

V and J are TRBV7-6 and TRBJ1-5; D is possibly TRBD1 (5 bases). The CDR3 is 12 amino acids. Looked up from germline, CDR1 is SGHVS and CDR2 is FNYEAQ. The V end was cut by 4 bases, the J end by 11 bases, with 12 bases between. This CDR3 is CASSSRGEAQHF. In nucleotides, the CDR3 is TGTGCCAGCAGCTCCCGAGGGGAGGCCCAGCATTTT.

Turning to this clone: One end of the junction does not line up with germline, which may come from a read error. This sequence joins TRBV7-7 and TRBJ2-1; unclear D gene. CDR1 is SSHAT, CDR2 FNYEAQ, per germline (reference sequence). The CDR3 runs 15 residues. The CDR3 reads CASSPTQFSYNEQFF. The CDR3 bases are TGTGCTAGCAGCCCTACGCAATTCTCCTACAATGAGCAGTTCTTC. Together with reference TRBV7-7 and TRBJ2-1, the CDR3 gives the full variable domain: GAGVSQSPRYKVTKRGQDVTLRCDPISSHATLYWYQQALGQGPEFLTYFNYEAQPDKSGLPSDRFSAERPEGSISTLTIQRTEQRDSAMYRCASSPTQFSYNEQFFGPGTRLTVL.

This clone was observed once. The chain couples TRBV30 to TRBJ2-5, with D possibly matching TRBD2 (5 bases). The V gene's germline CDR1 is GTSNPN and CDR2 SVGIG (reference sequence). Trimming shortened V by 1 base and J by 5 bases, and 5 bases separated the two germline ends. This CDR3 has 11 amino acids. The CDR3 loop reads CAWSGGETQYF. The CDR3 DNA is TGTGCCTGGAGTGGCGGGGAGACCCAGTACTTC.

J is TRBJ1-6 and V is TRBV5-6; no reliable D call. Germline V gene lookup returns CDR1 SGHDT and CDR2 YYEEEE. The length of the CDR3 is 13 residues. V shed 2 bases and J shed 8 bases, with 8 bases lying between them. CDR3 DNA: TGTGCCAGCAGCTTCGACATCGATTCACCCCTCCACTTT. Its translation: CASSFDIDSPLHF.

The V and J genes are TRBV19 and TRBJ2-3; 10 bases align to TRBD1. The CDR3 is made up of 16 amino acids. With V trimmed by 5 bases and J by 4 bases, 9 bases remained unmatched. Germline V lookup: CDR1 LNHDA, CDR2 SQIVND (reference sequence). CDR3 bases: TGTGCCAGTAGTGACCCCCGGGACAGGGGATCAGATACGCAGTATTTT. Residues: CASSDPRDRGSDTQYF.

This clone was seen more than once but under ten times. The chain couples TRBV6-6 to TRBJ1-1, with TRBD1 as a possible D gene (5 bases). V gave up 2 bases and J gave up 5 bases, with 9 bases separating them. CDR1 and CDR2 (germline): MNHNY, SVGAGI (reference sequence). This CDR3 has 13 amino acids. In nucleotides, the CDR3 is TGTGCCAGCAGTTACGGGAGGGGAACTGAAGCTTTCTTT. Translated, it gives CASSYGRGTEAFF.

CDR3 DNA: TGCGCCAGCAGTGCCTCGGGACGCACCATCGAGCAGTACTTC. Translating it yields CASSASGRTIEQYF. The chain has TRBV10-2 and TRBJ2-7; either TRBD1 or TRBD2 may supply D (5 bases each). The V gene's germline CDR1 is WSHSY and CDR2 SAAADI. V shed 4 bases and J shed 6 bases, with 16 bases lying between them. The CDR3 runs to 14 residues.

V usage is TRBV5-1 and J usage is TRBJ2-5; D not certain. V lost 1 base and J lost 7, with 11 bases in between. The germline V gene encodes CDR1 SGHRS and CDR2 YFSETQ. CDR3 length: 13 residues. In nucleotides, the CDR3 is TGCGCCAGCAGCTTGCTGGGTTCCGGGACCCAGTACTTC. Translating it yields CASSLLGSGTQYF.

The chain uses TRBV7-6 and TRBJ2-2; D uncertain. Germline lookup yields CDR1 SGHVS and CDR2 FNYEAQ. The CDR3 is 16 residues long. V dropped 5 bases and J dropped 0 bases, with 13 bases sitting between them. The CDR3 reads CASSPSLIANTGELFF. The CDR3 nucleotides read TGTGCCAGCAGCCCCAGCCTAATCGCGAACACCGGGGAGCTGTTTTTT. Full variable domain (outside the CDR3, taken from reference TRBV7-6 and TRBJ2-2): GAGVSQSPRYKVTKRGQDVALRCDPISGHVSLYWYRQALGQGPEFLTYFNYEAQQDKSGLPNDRFSAERPEGSISTLTIQRTEQRDSAMYRCASSPSLIANTGELFFGEGSRLTVL.

The chain couples TRBV19 to TRBJ2-3; a weak D match, TRBD1 (6 bases). V lost 2 bases, J lost 4 bases, and 13 bases lay in between. The length of the CDR3 is 15 residues. Germline CDR1 LNHDA, CDR2 SQIVND (reference sequence). CDR3 residues: CASSIRTGSSDTQYF. The CDR3 bases are TGTGCCAGTAGTATACGAACAGGGAGCTCAGATACGCAGTATTTT.

This clone has only one observation. This sequence joins TRBV11-2 and TRBJ2-7, with D perhaps TRBD2 (6 bases). The V end was cut by 4 bases, the J end by 7 bases, with 20 bases between. Germline CDR1 is SGHAT and CDR2 is FQNNGV. The length of the CDR3 is 15 residues. The CDR3 DNA follows: TGTGCCAGCAGCTCGATAGGAGGGCCCTTGGGGGAGCAGTACTTC. Amino acid sequence: CASSSIGGPLGEQYF.

The chain uses TRBV5-5 and TRBJ1-2; 11 positions agree with TRBD1. The V and J ends lost 6 bases and 8 bases, in that order; junction bases with no gene match: 12. This CDR3 is 15 amino acids long. The germline gives CDR1 SGHKS, CDR2 YYEKEE (reference sequence). The CDR3 protein is CASTGRDRGVLGYTF. CDR3 DNA: TGTGCCAGCACAGGGCGGGACAGGGGGGTACTAGGCTACACCTTC.

The rearrangement uses TRBV6-5 and TRBJ2-7; D gene ambiguous. V lost 8 bases and J lost 0, with 14 bases in between. The CDR3 extends over 14 amino acids. Per germline, CDR1 MNHEY and CDR2 SVGAGI. The CDR3 protein is CASFGSANSYEQYF. The CDR3 DNA follows: TGTGCCAGCTTCGGCAGCGCCAACTCCTACGAGCAGTACTTC.

The gene calls are TRBV18 and TRBJ1-4, with 7 nucleotides matching TRBD1. V shed 4 bases, J shed 7 bases, and the junction held 3 bases outside the gene matches. This CDR3 region has 13 residues. Germline CDR1 and CDR2: KGHSH and LQKENI. The CDR3 spells CASSLRDSEKLFF. For the CDR3, the DNA is TGTGCCAGCTCACTCCGGGACAGTGAAAAACTGTTTTTT.

The genes are TRBV11-2 and TRBJ1-3; 11 bases are a match to TRBD1. The CDR3 runs 14 residues. Trimming at V came to 5 bases and at J to 5 bases, leaving 2 bases not matched to a gene. Germline V gene sequence: CDR1 SGHAT, CDR2 FQNNGV. CDR3 in DNA: TGTGCCAGCAGCCGGACAGGGGGCCGAAACACCATATATTTT. This encodes CASSRTGGRNTIYF.

The chain links TRBV10-3 to TRBJ1-5; 7 bases map to TRBD1. V dropped 6 bases and J dropped 7; count of bases not matched to a gene: 6. Germline CDR1 reads ENHRY; CDR2 reads SYGVKD. CDR3 size: 13 residues. DNA for the CDR3: TGTGCCATCAGAGACAGGGTAGGGCAGCCCCAGCATTTT. As protein: CAIRDRVGQPQHF.

This clone showed up just once. The chain links TRBV11-1 to TRBJ2-2; no definite D call. Germline-derived CDR1 and CDR2 are SGHAT and FQDESV (reference sequence). The CDR3 has 12 amino acids. The V end was cut by 4 bases, the J end by 8 bases, with 8 bases between. The CDR3 here is CASSSLRGELFF. CDR3 nucleotides: TGTGCCAGCAGCTCTCTGCGAGGGGAGCTGTTTTTT.